This entry describes one T cell receptor (beta chain). This sample is part of a study of T cells in narcolepsy. This CDR3 is built from 12 residues. V lost 6 bases and J lost 2; bases outside the gene matches: 0. Germline loops: CDR1 KGHSH, CDR2 LQKENI. Generated by immunoSEQ multiplex PCR, the TCRdb table keeps only in-frame clones and is missing some. Here the sample spans tens of thousands of clones, about 80% being singletons. The genes are TRBV18 and TRBJ2-5, with 7 bases identical to TRBD1. The receptor's source is a human donor with narcolepsy. The sequencing sample was made of CD45RA- memory CD4+ T cells from PBMCs. The CDR3 nucleotides read TGTGCCAGCTCGACAGGGCAAGAGACCCAGTACTTC. This translates into CASSTGQETQYF.